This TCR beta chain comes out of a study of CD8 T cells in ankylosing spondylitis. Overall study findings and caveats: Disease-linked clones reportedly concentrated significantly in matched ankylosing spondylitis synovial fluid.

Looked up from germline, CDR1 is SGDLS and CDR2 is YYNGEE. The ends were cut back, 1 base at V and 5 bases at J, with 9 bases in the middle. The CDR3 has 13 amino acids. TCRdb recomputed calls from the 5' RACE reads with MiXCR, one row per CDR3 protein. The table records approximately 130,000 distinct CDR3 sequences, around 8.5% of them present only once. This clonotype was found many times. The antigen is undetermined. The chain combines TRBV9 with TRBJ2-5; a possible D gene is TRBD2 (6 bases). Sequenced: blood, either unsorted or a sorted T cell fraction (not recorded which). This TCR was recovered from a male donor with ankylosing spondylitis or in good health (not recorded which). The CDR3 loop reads CASSVMGGETQYF. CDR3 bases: TGTGCCAGCAGCGTAATGGGAGGCGAGACCCAGTACTTC.